These 13 T cell receptor beta chains were all obtained from the same sample, sequenced in a study of T-cell reconstitution after alpha-beta-depleted transplantation in children. Preparation of the TCRbeta library was carried out with unique molecular identifiers. TCRdb redid the calling of the PCR reads with MiXCR, one entry per CDR3 protein. The table includes 700,000 to 950,000 distinct CDR3 sequences, 15% to 20% detected once. The sample here was PBMCs, mostly from graft donor cells, taken 360 days after TCRalphabeta/CD19-depleted stem cell transplant. All receptors come from a male patient younger than 18 who had a stem cell transplant for acute lymphoblastic leukemia, so the T cells may come from the graft donor.

This clonotype occurred a few times. The V call is TRBV7-2, the J call TRBJ2-3; a weak D match, TRBD2 (6 bases). Trimming removed 11 bases from V and 0 bases from J, with 15 bases in between. The CDR3 has 14 residues. CDR1 SGHTA and CDR2 FQGNSA come from the germline V gene. In DNA form, the CDR3 reads TGTGCCTATAGCGGAATAACTAGCACAGATACGCAGTATTTT. Its translation is CAYSGITSTDTQYF.

On this clonotype itself: Given a much more abundant clone one base away, this may be a read error. The V and J genes are TRBV5-6 and TRBJ2-1, with 7 bases fitting TRBD1. Germline CDR1 SGHDT, CDR2 YYEEEE. CDR3 length: 18 residues. DNA for the CDR3: TGTGCCAGCAGCCTCCCGGCAAGCGCCGGGACAGCCTACAATGAGCAGTTATTC. Translating it yields CASSLPASAGTAYNEQLF.

The chain is built from TRBV9 and TRBJ1-1; the D is unclear. V lost 5 bases and J lost 4, with 15 bases in between. Germline CDR1 SGDLS, CDR2 YYNGEE. The CDR3 length is 14 residues. CDR3 residues: CASRPSPTPTEAFF. The CDR3 DNA is TGTGCCAGCAGGCCGAGCCCGACACCCACTGAAGCTTTCTTT.

Only a few counts were recorded for this clonotype. The CDR3 loop reads CSARDYVTGDQPQHF. The CDR3 DNA reads TGCAGTGCTAGAGATTATGTAACAGGGGATCAGCCCCAGCATTTT. V is TRBV20-1 and J is TRBJ1-5; the match to TRBD1 covers 7 bases. CDR1 and CDR2 (germline): DFQATT, SNEGSKA (reference sequence). This CDR3 comprises 15 residues. The J segment lost 5 bases and the V segment lost 0 bases, leaving 7 bases of the junction unmatched.

The sample holds a few counts of this clonotype. At one boundary the junction diverges from the germline segment, which might be a read error. V gene TRBV12-3 or TRBV12-4 combines with J gene TRBJ1-1; no clear D. The CDR3 consists of 14 residues. The CDR3: CASNIRRMNSEAFF. CDR3 DNA: TGTGCCAGCAACATCCGACGGATGAACAGTGAAGCTTTCTTT.

A few counts support this clonotype. The V gene is TRBV5-1, the J gene TRBJ2-4; D ambiguous. Germline V CDR1 and CDR2: SGHRS, YFSETQ. Trimming pared 4 bases from V and 8 bases from J, leaving 13 bases between. This CDR3 is 13 amino acids long. The CDR3 DNA sequence: TGCGCCAGCAGCCACTTGGATGGAGACATTCAGTACTTC. The encoded protein is CASSHLDGDIQYF.

The rearrangement links TRBV19 to TRBJ2-1; TRBD1 aligns across 8 bases. CDR1 is LNHDA, CDR2 SQIVND, per germline (reference sequence). V shed 7 bases, J shed 4 bases, and the junction held 3 bases outside the gene matches. CDR3 length: 13 residues. This CDR3 is CASKGTGYNEQFF. CDR3 DNA sequence: TGTGCCAGTAAAGGGACAGGTTACAATGAGCAGTTCTTC.

This clonotype was counted at least ten times. The gene calls are TRBV6-4 and TRBJ2-1; 8 bases are shared with TRBD2. V shed 4 bases, J shed 6 bases, and the junction held 8 bases outside the gene matches. The CDR3 spans 15 residues. CDR1 is MRHNA and CDR2 is SNTAGT in the germline V gene. CDR3 in amino acids: CASSVREGTGNEQFF. For the CDR3, the DNA is TGTGCCAGCAGTGTACGGGAGGGAACTGGCAATGAGCAGTTCTTC.

The genes are TRBV15 and TRBJ2-1, with D hard to call. The V and J ends lost 4 bases and 0 bases respectively, with 10 bases between them. This CDR3 contains 15 residues. Germline CDR1 reads LNHNV; CDR2 reads YYDKDF (reference sequence). The CDR3 region has the DNA TGTGCCACCAGCACCGACCCCGGCTCCTACAATGAGCAGTTCTTC. This gives the protein CATSTDPGSYNEQFF.

V usage is TRBV12-3 or TRBV12-4 and J usage is TRBJ1-5, with D perhaps TRBD1 (5 bases). The CDR3 runs 15 residues. V lost 0 bases and J lost 7, with 13 bases in between. The CDR3 bases are TGTGCCAGCAGTTTAGCGGGGGAGTCTAGGCAGCCCCAGCATTTT. Protein product: CASSLAGESRQPQHF.

The chain employs TRBV20-1 and TRBJ2-1; D gene ambiguous. The V end was cut by 7 bases, the J end by 5 bases, with 6 bases between. The CDR3 spans 10 residues. Germline CDR1 reads DFQATT; CDR2 reads SNEGSKA (reference sequence). CDR3 coding DNA: TGCAGTGGGTCGGACAATGAGCAGTTCTTC. Translating it yields CSGSDNEQFF.

This clonotype was seen more than once but under ten times. The V and J genes are TRBV15 and TRBJ1-1; 7 nucleotides match TRBD1. J was trimmed by 3 bases and V by 0 bases; bases with no gene match: 13. Per the germline V gene, CDR1 is LNHNV and CDR2 is YYDKDF (reference sequence). The CDR3 has 18 residues. CDR3 region: CATSRDPPQGWGDTEAFF. The CDR3 DNA reads as TGTGCCACCAGCAGAGATCCCCCACAGGGGTGGGGGGACACTGAAGCTTTCTTT.

This clonotype was seen only a few times. This chain uses TRBV10-3 with TRBJ2-7; D is perhaps TRBD1 (7 bases). The V and J ends lost 4 bases and 6 bases respectively, with 16 bases between them. The germline gives CDR1 ENHRY, CDR2 SYGVKD. This CDR3 region has 14 residues. The CDR3 DNA sequence: TGTGCCATCAGTGCGGCGGGGCAGGGGGGCGAGCAGTACTTC. Residues: CAISAAGQGGEQYF.